One and the same sample provided the 25 T cell receptor beta chains below, sequenced in a study of regulatory T cells in long-lasting Graves disease. Assembly of TCR beta libraries relied on iRepertoire HTBI primers together with Arm-PCR of CDR3 regions. TCRdb re-derived calls from the multiplex PCR reads in MiXCR, one entry per CDR3 protein. The table includes 400,000 to 500,000 distinct CDR3 sequences, approximately 21% detected once. Time point of the sample: persistent/refractory GD, antithyroid drugs over 5 years with positive TRAb. Isolated PBMC RNA provided the starting material for the TCR library. Sequenced here: peripheral blood mononuclear cells (PBMCs), sampled when the disease was refractory, from a patient treated with antithyroid drugs. These TCRs come from a female donor with Graves disease.

As for this clonotype: Given a much more abundant clone one base away, this may be a read error. The chain links TRBV12-3 or TRBV12-4 to TRBJ1-5; the D is unclear. The CDR3 covers 15 residues. V was cut by 8 bases and J by 0 bases, with 14 bases left in between. Written as DNA, the CDR3 is TGTGCCAGCGGTGACAAGACCCATAGCAATCAGCCCCAGCATTTT. Protein product: CASGDKTHSNQPQHF.

This clonotype was seen a single time. This chain uses TRBV4-1 with TRBJ1-5; 7 nucleotides match TRBD1. V shed 1 base and J 4 bases; nucleotides not matched to a gene: 4. The CDR3 has 15 amino acids. Germline V lookup: CDR1 MGHRA, CDR2 YSYEKL. The CDR3 spells CASSQGGTANQPQHF. CDR3 coding DNA: TGCGCCAGCAGCCAAGGGGGGACAGCAAATCAGCCCCAGCATTTT.

Points on this clonotype: This may arise from a read error, as a much more abundant clone is one base away. The chain employs TRBV6-1 and TRBJ1-1; D remains ambiguous. V was trimmed by 5 bases and J by 0 bases, leaving 13 bases between them. Germline CDR1 MNHNS, CDR2 SASEGT. CDR3 length: 15 residues. CDR3 DNA: TGTGCCAGCAGTCACCGTGGAGATTTGAACACTGAAGCTTTCTTT. This gives the protein CASSHRGDLNTEAFF.

The J gene is TRBJ2-3, the V gene TRBV29-1; 10 positions agree with TRBD2. CDR3 length: 17 amino acids. Unmatched junction bases numbered 12, after V lost 5 bases and J lost 1 base. Germline assignment: CDR1 SQVTM and CDR2 ANQGSEA. The CDR3 loop is CSVSLSSGRVGTDTQYF. Written as DNA, the CDR3 is TGCAGCGTTAGTTTGTCTAGCGGGAGAGTCGGCACAGATACGCAGTATTTT.

This clonotype was seen at least ten times. J is TRBJ2-7 and V is TRBV7-9; D is undetermined. Per the germline V gene, CDR1 is SEHNR and CDR2 is FQNEAQ (reference sequence). V was pared by 3 bases and J by 1 base, with 10 bases between. The CDR3 is made up of 14 amino acids. Written as DNA, the CDR3 is TGTGCCAGCAGCTTTCTGGTCTCATCCTACGAGCAGTACTTC. It is translated as CASSFLVSSYEQYF. The full variable domain, with the rest looked up from reference TRBV7-9 and TRBJ2-7, is DTGVSQNPRHKITKRGQNVTFRCDPISEHNRLYWYRQTLGQGPEFLTYFQNEAQLEKSRLLSDRFSAERPKGSFSTLEIQRTEQGDSAMYLCASSFLVSSYEQYFGPGTRLTVT.

The chain joins TRBV30 to TRBJ1-1; a weak D match, TRBD1 (5 bases). The CDR3 is made up of 13 amino acids. V was trimmed by 4 bases and J by 2 bases, leaving 11 bases between them. Germline assignment: CDR1 GTSNPN and CDR2 SVGIG (reference sequence). CDR3 DNA: TGTGCCTGGAATAGGGGAGGCAACACTGAAGCTTTCTTT. Protein sequence: CAWNRGGNTEAFF.

This clonotype appeared many times. The chain links TRBV6-2 or TRBV6-3 to TRBJ1-2; TRBD1 might be the D (6 bases). The germline V gene encodes CDR1 MNHEY and CDR2 SVGEGT. Trimming pared 5 bases from V and 0 bases from J, leaving 13 bases between. This CDR3 comprises 15 residues. The CDR3 DNA is TGTGCCAGCAGTGAGTTCCAGGGGTCTAACTATGGCTACACCTTC. As protein: CASSEFQGSNYGYTF.

This clonotype came up a few times. This chain uses TRBV27 with TRBJ2-3; D perhaps matches TRBD2 (5 bases). The CDR3 has 15 amino acids. Germline CDR1 and CDR2: MNHEY and SMNVEV (reference sequence). V lost 6 bases to trimming and J lost 0 bases, with 13 bases between them. In DNA, the CDR3 is TGTGCCAGCAGGCAGCGGCCTACTAGCACAGATACGCAGTATTTT. It is translated as CASRQRPTSTDTQYF.

This chain connects TRBV27 to TRBJ2-1, with TRBD2 identical over 13 bases. Germline values: CDR1 MNHEY, CDR2 SMNVEV (reference sequence). The V and J ends lost 2 bases and 6 bases, in that order; junction bases with no gene match: 4. This CDR3 region has 16 residues. The CDR3 DNA follows: TGTGCCAGCAGTTTACAAACTAGCGGGGGGGCCAATGAGCAGTTCTTC. Its protein product is CASSLQTSGGANEQFF.

The table lists this clonotype with many counts. DNA for the CDR3: TGTGCCAGCAGTTCAGGGAGGCACGAGCAGTACTTC. Protein: CASSSGRHEQYF. V and J are TRBV28 and TRBJ2-7; TRBD2 is a possible D gene (6 bases). In germline, CDR1 is MDHEN, CDR2 SYDVKM. The V and J ends lost 4 bases and 5 bases respectively, with 9 bases between them. The CDR3 is 12 residues long.

This clonotype was observed at least ten times. This chain connects TRBV7-2 to TRBJ2-5, with D possibly being TRBD1 or TRBD2 (5 bases each). Germline V CDR1 and CDR2: SGHTA, FQGNSA. The CDR3 covers 15 residues. V was shortened by 2 bases and J by 4 bases, with 14 bases between the two germline ends. Here the CDR3 reads CASSLIGTAPETQYF. The DNA for the CDR3 is TGTGCCAGCAGCTTAATCGGGACCGCCCCAGAGACCCAGTACTTC.

The gene calls are TRBV6-1 and TRBJ2-2, with TRBD1 matching over 12 bases. The CDR3 loop spans 15 amino acids. The V segment lost 6 bases and the J segment 6 bases; nucleotides outside the gene matches: 5. Germline V gene sequence: CDR1 MNHNS, CDR2 SASEGT. The CDR3 nucleotides read TGTGCCAGCAGACCTGGGACAGGGGGCCCCGGGGAGCTGTTTTTT. Translated, it gives CASRPGTGGPGELFF.

The chain has TRBV27 and TRBJ2-5; no clear D gene. The CDR3 totals 15 residues. V shed 5 bases and J shed 3 bases, with 16 bases lying between them. The germline gives CDR1 MNHEY, CDR2 SMNVEV (reference sequence). CDR3 loop: CASSLHPLGKETQYF. The CDR3 nucleotides read TGTGCCAGCAGTCTCCACCCCCTTGGCAAAGAGACCCAGTACTTC.

This clonotype was found many times. The chain joins TRBV20-1 to TRBJ1-4; 8 bases agree with TRBD1. The junction had 7 bases not matched to a gene; V was cut back by 5 bases and J by 8 bases. The germline CDR1 and CDR2 sequences are DFQATT and SNEGSKA (reference sequence). This CDR3 spans 13 amino acids. The CDR3 DNA follows: TGCAGTGCTCCGGACAGGGACCGCGAAAAACTGTTTTTT. Protein sequence: CSAPDRDREKLFF.

The chain carries TRBV24-1 and TRBJ2-7, with 10 bases matching TRBD1. There are 13 residues in the CDR3. CDR1 KGHDR and CDR2 SFDVKD come from the germline V gene. Unmatched junction bases numbered 2, after V lost 7 bases and J lost 3 bases. The CDR3 region has the DNA TGTGCCACCAGCAGGACAGGGGGCTACGAGCAGTACTTC. Translated, it gives CATSRTGGYEQYF.

This clonotype has ten or more counts. The rearrangement links TRBV30 to TRBJ2-7; no clear D gene. V dropped 3 bases and J dropped 0 bases, with 6 bases sitting between them. The CDR3 has 12 amino acids. CDR1 GTSNPN and CDR2 SVGIG come from the germline V gene (reference sequence). CDR3 loop: CAWSSSSYEQYF. As DNA, the CDR3 is TGTGCCTGGAGCTCCAGCTCCTACGAGCAGTACTTC.

This clonotype came up many times. The chain joins TRBV6-2 or TRBV6-3 to TRBJ2-7, with TRBD1 as a possible D gene (5 bases). Germline CDR1 reads MNHEY; CDR2 reads SVGEGT. With 0 bases removed from V and 0 bases from J, the gap between germline ends came to 9 bases. The CDR3 extends over 15 amino acids. This chain's CDR3 is CASSYSRASSYEQYF. CDR3 sequence (DNA): TGTGCCAGCAGTTACTCCAGGGCTAGCTCCTACGAGCAGTACTTC.

This clonotype came up many times. The genes are TRBV2 and TRBJ1-6; 9 nucleotides agree with TRBD1. Germline V gene sequence: CDR1 SNHLY, CDR2 FYNNEI. The trim removed 6 bases at V and 7 bases at J, leaving 1 base unmatched. The CDR3 totals 13 residues. The CDR3 sequence: CASRDRGNSPLHF. The CDR3 DNA reads TGTGCCAGCAGGGACAGGGGAAATTCACCCCTCCACTTT.

Comments on this clonotype: This may come from a read error, since a much larger clone is one base off. The chain couples TRBV13 to TRBJ2-7; D is uncertain. Germline V gene sequence: CDR1 PRHDT, CDR2 FYEKMQ (reference sequence). The CDR3 is 13 residues long. The CDR3 nucleotides read TGTGCCGGCAGCCCGCAGAGTTCCTACGAGCAGTACTTC. This codes for CAGSPQSSYEQYF.

Many counts were recorded for this clonotype. This chain uses TRBV3-1 with TRBJ1-1; unclear D gene. The CDR3 loop spans 13 amino acids. Germline CDR1 reads LGHDT; CDR2 reads YNNKEL (reference sequence). V lost 0 bases and J lost 3, with 5 bases in between. The CDR3 sequence: CASSQEEDTEAFF. The CDR3 DNA reads as TGTGCCAGCAGCCAAGAGGAGGACACTGAAGCTTTCTTT. Together with reference TRBV3-1 and TRBJ1-1, the CDR3 gives the full variable domain: DTAVSQTPKYLVTQMGNDKSIKCEQNLGHDTMYWYKQDSKKFLKIMFSYNNKELIINETVPNRFSPKSPDKAHLNLHINSLELGDSAVYFCASSQEEDTEAFFGQGTRLTVV.

This sequence joins TRBV27 and TRBJ2-7; D unresolved. Germline loops: CDR1 MNHEY, CDR2 SMNVEV (reference sequence). CDR3 length: 13 residues. V shed 3 bases and J shed 1 base, with 7 bases lying between them. This chain's CDR3 is CASSFFGSYEQYF. The CDR3 nucleotides read TGTGCCAGCAGTTTTTTCGGATCCTACGAGCAGTACTTC.

There are many counts of this clonotype. J is TRBJ1-2 and V is TRBV2; D is possibly TRBD1 (5 bases). CDR3 length: 13 amino acids. Germline lookup yields CDR1 SNHLY and CDR2 FYNNEI. The V end was cut by 7 bases, the J end by 3 bases, with 12 bases between. CDR3 DNA: TGTGCCAGCAAAACGACAGTAGACTATGGCTACACCTTC. This codes for CASKTTVDYGYTF. Variable domain in full (rest from reference TRBV2 and TRBJ1-2): EPEVTQTPSHQVTQMGQEVILRCVPISNHLYFYWYRQILGQKVEFLVSFYNNEISEKSEIFDDQFSVERPDGSNFTLKIRSTKLEDSAMYFCASKTTVDYGYTFGSGTRLTVV.

The chain combines TRBV6-5 with TRBJ2-5; D might be TRBD1 (6 bases). This CDR3 has 14 residues. The germline CDR1 and CDR2 sequences are MNHEY and SVGAGI. Between the trimmed V and J ends, which lost 4 bases and 7 bases, there was a span of 16 bases. The CDR3, as DNA: TGTGCCAGCAGTTTAACCCAGGGGCAGGGGACCCAGTACTTC. Translation: CASSLTQGQGTQYF.

This clonotype was seen many times. The CDR3 protein is CAGRVRDHTEAFF. DNA of the CDR3: TGTGCCGGTAGGGTCCGGGATCACACTGAAGCTTTCTTT. V is TRBV6-1 and J is TRBJ1-1; D unclear. V lost 11 bases and J 3 bases, leaving 16 bases between the germline ends. CDR3 length equals 13 residues. Germline assignment: CDR1 MNHNS and CDR2 SASEGT.

The chain has TRBV14 and TRBJ1-1, with D hard to call. The CDR3 contains 16 residues. The germline V and J ends were trimmed by 0 bases and 1 base, with 12 bases remaining between them. Germline V gene data show CDR1 as SGHDN and CDR2 as FVKESK. In nucleotides, the CDR3 is TGTGCCAGCAGCCAAGATTGGGGTACCTCGAACACTGAAGCTTTCTTT. Translated, it gives CASSQDWGTSNTEAFF.